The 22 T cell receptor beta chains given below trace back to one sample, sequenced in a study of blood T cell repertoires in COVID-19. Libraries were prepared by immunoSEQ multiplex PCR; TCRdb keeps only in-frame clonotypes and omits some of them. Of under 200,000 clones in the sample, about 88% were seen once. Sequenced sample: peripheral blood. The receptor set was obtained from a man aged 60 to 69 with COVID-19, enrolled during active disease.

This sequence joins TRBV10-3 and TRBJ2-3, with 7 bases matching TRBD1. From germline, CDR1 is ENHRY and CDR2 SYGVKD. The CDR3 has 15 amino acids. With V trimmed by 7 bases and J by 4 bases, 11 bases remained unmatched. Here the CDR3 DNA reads TGTGCCATCAATGATGGGACAGCATACGCAGATACGCAGTATTTT. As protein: CAINDGTAYADTQYF.

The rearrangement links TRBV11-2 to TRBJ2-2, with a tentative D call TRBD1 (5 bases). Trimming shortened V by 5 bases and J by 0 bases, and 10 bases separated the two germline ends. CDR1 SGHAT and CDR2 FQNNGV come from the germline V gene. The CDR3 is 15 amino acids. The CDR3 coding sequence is TGTGCCAGCAGCCAGACAGTCGCGAACACCGGGGAGCTGTTTTTT. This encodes CASSQTVANTGELFF.

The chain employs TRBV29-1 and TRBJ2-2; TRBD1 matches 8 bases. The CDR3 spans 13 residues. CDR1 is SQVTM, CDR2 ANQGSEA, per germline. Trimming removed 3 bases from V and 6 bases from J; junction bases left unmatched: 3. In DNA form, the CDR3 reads TGCAGCGTTGACAGGGGGCGGGCCGGGGAGCTGTTTTTT. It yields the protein CSVDRGRAGELFF.

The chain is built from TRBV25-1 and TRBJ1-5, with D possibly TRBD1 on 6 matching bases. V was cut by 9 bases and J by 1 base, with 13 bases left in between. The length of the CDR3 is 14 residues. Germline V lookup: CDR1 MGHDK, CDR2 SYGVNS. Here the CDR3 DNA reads TGTGCCAGTTCCGGACAGCTGAGCAATCAGCCCCAGCATTTT. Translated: CASSGQLSNQPQHF.

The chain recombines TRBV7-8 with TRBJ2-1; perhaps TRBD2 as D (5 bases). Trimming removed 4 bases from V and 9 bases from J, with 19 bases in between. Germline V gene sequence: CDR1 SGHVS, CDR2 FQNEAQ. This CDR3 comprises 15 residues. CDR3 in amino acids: CASSSEEVYTGEQFF. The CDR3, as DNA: TGTGCCAGCAGCTCCGAGGAGGTTTATACGGGTGAGCAGTTCTTC.

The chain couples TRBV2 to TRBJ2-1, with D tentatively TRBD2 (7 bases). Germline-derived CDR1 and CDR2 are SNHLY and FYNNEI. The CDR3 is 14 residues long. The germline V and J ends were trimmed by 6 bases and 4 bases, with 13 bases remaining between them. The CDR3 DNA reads TGTGCCAGCAGGCCGGGGGGCTCATACAATGAGCAGTTCTTC. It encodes CASRPGGSYNEQFF.

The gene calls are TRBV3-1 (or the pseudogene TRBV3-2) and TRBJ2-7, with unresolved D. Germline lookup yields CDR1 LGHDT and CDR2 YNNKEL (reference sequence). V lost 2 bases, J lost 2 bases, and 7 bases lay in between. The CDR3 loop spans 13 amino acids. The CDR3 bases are TGTGCCAGCAGCCAAAGATCTACCTACGAGCAGTACTTC. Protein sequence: CASSQRSTYEQYF.

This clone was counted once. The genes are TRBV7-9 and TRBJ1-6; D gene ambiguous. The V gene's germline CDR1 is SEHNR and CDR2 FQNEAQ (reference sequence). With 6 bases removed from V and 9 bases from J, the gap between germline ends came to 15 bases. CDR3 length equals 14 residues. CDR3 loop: CASRADPGGSPLHF. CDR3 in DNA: TGTGCCAGCAGAGCCGACCCCGGAGGTTCACCCCTCCACTTT. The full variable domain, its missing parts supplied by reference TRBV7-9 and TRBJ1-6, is DTGVSQNPRHKITKRGQNVTFRCDPISEHNRLYWYRQTLGQGPEFLTYFQNEAQLEKSRLLSDRFSAERPKGSFSTLEIQRTEQGDSAMYLCASRADPGGSPLHFGNGTRLTVT.

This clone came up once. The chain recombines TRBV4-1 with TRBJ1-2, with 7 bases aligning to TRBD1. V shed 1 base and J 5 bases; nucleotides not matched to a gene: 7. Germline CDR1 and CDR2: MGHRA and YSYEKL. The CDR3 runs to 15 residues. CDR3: CASSQAGTEHYGYTF. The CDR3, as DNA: TGCGCCAGCAGCCAAGCGGGGACAGAACATTATGGCTACACCTTC.

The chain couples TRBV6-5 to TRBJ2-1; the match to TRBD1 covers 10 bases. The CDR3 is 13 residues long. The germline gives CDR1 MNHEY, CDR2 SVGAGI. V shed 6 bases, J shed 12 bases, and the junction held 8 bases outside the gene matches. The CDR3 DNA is TGTGCCAGCAGGAAGAGACAGGGGGCTGGGCAGTTCTTC. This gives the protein CASRKRQGAGQFF.

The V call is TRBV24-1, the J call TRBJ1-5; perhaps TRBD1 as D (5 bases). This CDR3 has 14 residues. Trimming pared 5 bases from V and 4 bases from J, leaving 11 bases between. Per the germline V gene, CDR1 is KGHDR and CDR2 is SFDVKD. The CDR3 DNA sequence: TGTGCCACCAGTGCTTCCAAGGGGAATCAGCCCCAGCATTTT. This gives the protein CATSASKGNQPQHF.

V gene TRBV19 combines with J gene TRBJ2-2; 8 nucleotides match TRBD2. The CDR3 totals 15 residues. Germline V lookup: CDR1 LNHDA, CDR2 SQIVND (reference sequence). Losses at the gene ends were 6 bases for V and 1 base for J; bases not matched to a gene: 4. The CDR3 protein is CASSHREGNTGELFF. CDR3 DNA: TGTGCCAGTAGCCACCGGGAGGGGAACACCGGGGAGCTGTTTTTT.

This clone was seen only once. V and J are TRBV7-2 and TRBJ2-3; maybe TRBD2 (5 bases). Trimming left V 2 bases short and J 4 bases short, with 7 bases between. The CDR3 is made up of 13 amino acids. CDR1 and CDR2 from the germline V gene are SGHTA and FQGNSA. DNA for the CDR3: TGTGCCAGCAGCTTACCGGGGTCAGATACGCAGTATTTT. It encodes CASSLPGSDTQYF. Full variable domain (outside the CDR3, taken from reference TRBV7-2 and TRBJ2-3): GAGVSQSPSNKVTEKGKDVELRCDPISGHTALYWYRQSLGQGLEFLIYFQGNSAPDKSGLPSDRFSAERTGGSVSTLTIQRTQQEDSAVYLCASSLPGSDTQYFGPGTRLTVL.

CDR3 DNA: TGTGCCAGCAGCTTGCCGGGACAGGGGGCGAGGACCGGGGAGCTGTTTTTT. This translates into CASSLPGQGARTGELFF. V and J are TRBV5-4 and TRBJ2-2; TRBD1 agrees at 12 bases. The CDR3 is 17 residues long. V lost 1 base, J lost 5 bases, and 6 bases stayed unmatched. Germline CDR1 and CDR2: SGHNT and YYREEE (reference sequence).

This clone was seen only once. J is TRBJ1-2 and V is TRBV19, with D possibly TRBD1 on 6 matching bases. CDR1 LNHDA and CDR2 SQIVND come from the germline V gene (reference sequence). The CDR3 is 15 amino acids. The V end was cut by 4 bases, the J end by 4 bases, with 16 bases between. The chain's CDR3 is CASSNQGTLSYGYTF. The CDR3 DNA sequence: TGTGCCAGTAGTAATCAGGGGACGTTGTCCTATGGCTACACCTTC.

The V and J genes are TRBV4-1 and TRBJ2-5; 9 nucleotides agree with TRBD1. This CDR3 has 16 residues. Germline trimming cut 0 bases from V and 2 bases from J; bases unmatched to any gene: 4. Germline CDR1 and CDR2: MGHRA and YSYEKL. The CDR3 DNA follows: TGCGCCAGCAGCCAAGATGGGGGGACAGGGCAAGAGACCCAGTACTTC. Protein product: CASSQDGGTGQETQYF.

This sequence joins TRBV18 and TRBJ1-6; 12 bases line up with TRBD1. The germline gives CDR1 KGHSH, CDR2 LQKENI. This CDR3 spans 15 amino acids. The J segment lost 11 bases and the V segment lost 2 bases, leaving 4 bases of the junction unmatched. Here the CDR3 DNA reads TGTGCCAGCTCACCAGGGACAGGGGGCTCTCCACCCCTCCACTTT. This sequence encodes CASSPGTGGSPPLHF. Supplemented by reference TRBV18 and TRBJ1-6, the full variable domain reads NAGVMQNPRHLVRRRGQEARLRCSPMKGHSHVYWYRQLPEEGLKFMVYLQKENIIDESGMPKERFSAEFPKEGPSILRIQQVVRGDSAAYFCASSPGTGGSPPLHFGNGTRLTVT.

CDR3 sequence (DNA): TGTGCCATCAGGGGGTCGGGGAGGAGCTCCTACAATGAGCAGTTCTTC. Residues: CAIRGSGRSSYNEQFF. V is TRBV10-3 and J is TRBJ2-1; a weak D match, TRBD2 (6 bases). V was clipped by 6 bases and J by 0 bases, with 15 bases between them. Germline V gene sequence: CDR1 ENHRY, CDR2 SYGVKD. This CDR3 region has 16 residues.

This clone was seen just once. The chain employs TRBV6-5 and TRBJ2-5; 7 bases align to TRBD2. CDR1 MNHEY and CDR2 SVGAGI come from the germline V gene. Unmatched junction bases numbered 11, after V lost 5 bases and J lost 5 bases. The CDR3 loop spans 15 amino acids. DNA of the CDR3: TGTGCCAGCAGTAACCAGGGACTATCGAGGGAGACCCAGTACTTC. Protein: CASSNQGLSRETQYF.

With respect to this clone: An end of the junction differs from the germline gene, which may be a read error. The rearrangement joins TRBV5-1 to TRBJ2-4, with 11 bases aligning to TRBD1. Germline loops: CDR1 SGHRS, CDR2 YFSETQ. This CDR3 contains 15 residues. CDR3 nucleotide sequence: TGCGCCAGCAGCTTGGCCATTAGCGGGACAGGGGGTATTTCCTTC. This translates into CASSLAISGTGGISF.

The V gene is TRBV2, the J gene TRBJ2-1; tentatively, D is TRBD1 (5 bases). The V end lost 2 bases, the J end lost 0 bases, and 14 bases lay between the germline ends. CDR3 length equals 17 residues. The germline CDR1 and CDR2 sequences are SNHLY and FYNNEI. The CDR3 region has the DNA TGTGCCAGCAGTGAAAGTGCGCAGGGATTCTCCTACAATGAGCAGTTCTTC. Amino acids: CASSESAQGFSYNEQFF. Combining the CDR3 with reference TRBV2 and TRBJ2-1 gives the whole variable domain EPEVTQTPSHQVTQMGQEVILRCVPISNHLYFYWYRQILGQKVEFLVSFYNNEISEKSEIFDDQFSVERPDGSNFTLKIRSTKLEDSAMYFCASSESAQGFSYNEQFFGPGTRLTVL.

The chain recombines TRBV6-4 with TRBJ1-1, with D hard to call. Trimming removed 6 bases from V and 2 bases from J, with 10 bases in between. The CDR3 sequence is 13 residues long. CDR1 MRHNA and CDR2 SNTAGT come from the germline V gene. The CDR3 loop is CASSDQENTEAFF. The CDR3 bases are TGTGCCAGCAGCGACCAGGAAAACACTGAAGCTTTCTTT.